Only a few counts were recorded for the clone carrying this T cell receptor (beta chain). No antigen is known for it. TCRdb recomputed calls from the reads with MiXCR, one row per CDR3 protein. The profile covers 900,000 to 950,000 distinct CDR3 sequences, with 31% appearing a single time and about an eighth taken by the ten largest. This entry is derived from a study of T cell repertoires in cytomegalovirus infection. Overall study context: Recently identified HLA-C-restricted CMV epitopes were among the peptides used. The public TCR beta signatures pointed to both CMV infection and matching HLA type. Findings and caveats of the study: Cumulative frequency (of public TCR beta family members) identified carriers of CMV plus the relevant HLA. In two of eight donors, the top clonotype was HLA-C-restricted CMV-specific.

Deletions cut 1 base from V and 8 bases from J, with 9 bases between. The CDR3 runs to 13 residues. The source of this sequence is a human donor in good health (CMV status not recorded). Some clones in this sample may be carry-over from other donors' samples. Sequenced material: cultured CD8+ T cells from PBMCs, taken from culture after CMV antigen stimulation. The chain links TRBV12-3 or TRBV12-4 to TRBJ2-1; D gene unclear. DNA for the CDR3: TGTGCCAGCAGTTTAGACCCCCGGGATGAGCAGTTCTTC. Amino acid sequence: CASSLDPRDEQFF.